These 18 T cell receptor beta chains share one sample of origin, sequenced in a study of identical twins. TCRdb re-called the 5' RACE reads through MiXCR, storing one row per CDR3 protein. The sample shows 570,000 or so distinct CDR3 sequences, more than 9% of them seen only once. These data were likewise used in another study, on yellow fever vaccine responses in identical twins.

The sequenced sample was PBMCs. These receptors were taken from a woman aged 18-29 years in good health.

This clonotype was counted ten times or more. The J gene is TRBJ2-1, the V gene TRBV7-2; TRBD2 aligns across 10 bases. Germline V CDR1 and CDR2: SGHTA, FQGNSA. The J segment lost 10 bases and the V segment lost 1 base, leaving 10 bases of the junction unmatched. The CDR3 length is 16 residues. The CDR3 region is CASSLEEREGLGEQFF. The CDR3 nucleotides read TGTGCCAGCAGCTTAGAGGAGCGGGAGGGCCTCGGGGAGCAGTTCTTC.

This clonotype was detected only a few times. The V gene is TRBV20-1, the J gene TRBJ2-1; 11 bases map to TRBD2. V dropped 4 bases and J dropped 7; count of bases not matched to a gene: 12. There are 16 residues in the CDR3. Germline V gene lookup returns CDR1 DFQATT and CDR2 SNEGSKA (reference sequence). The CDR3 is CSANRLAGLLGNEQFF. CDR3 nucleotides: TGCAGTGCTAATCGACTAGCGGGACTCCTAGGGAATGAGCAGTTCTTC.

The chain combines TRBV18 with TRBJ2-7, with 9 positions matching TRBD1. Trimming cost V 1 base and J 2 bases; bases outside gene matches: 18. From germline, CDR1 is KGHSH and CDR2 LQKENI. The CDR3 has 20 amino acids. CDR3 amino acids: CASSPRIGSLRDRVTYEQYF. In nucleotides, the CDR3 is TGTGCCAGCTCACCACGGATAGGGTCACTTCGGGACAGGGTCACCTACGAGCAGTACTTC.

This chain joins TRBV21-1 and TRBJ2-2; the table calls TRBD1, which could not be checked here. TRBV21-1 is an annotated pseudogene. The CDR3 sequence is 17 residues long. CDR3 protein: CASSKRLTDRGGGELFF. CDR3 bases: TGTGCCAGCAGCAAACGACTAACGGACAGGGGCGGCGGGGAGCTGTTTTTT.

There are a few counts of this clonotype. The chain uses TRBV7-9 and TRBJ2-5; D not certain. This CDR3 has 15 residues. Germline CDR1 reads SEHNR; CDR2 reads FQNEAQ (reference sequence). V was trimmed by 3 bases and J by 3 bases, leaving 14 bases between them. CDR3 amino acids: CASSFWEQKEETQYF. CDR3 bases: TGTGCCAGCAGCTTTTGGGAACAGAAAGAAGAGACCCAGTACTTC. The full variable domain, completed using reference TRBV7-9 and TRBJ2-5, is DTGVSQNPRHKITKRGQNVTFRCDPISEHNRLYWYRQTLGQGPEFLTYFQNEAQLEKSRLLSDRFSAERPKGSFSTLEIQRTEQGDSAMYLCASSFWEQKEETQYFGPGTRLLVL.

This clonotype has ten or more counts. The genes are TRBV20-1 and TRBJ2-3; weak D call: TRBD2 (5 bases). CDR1 DFQATT and CDR2 SNEGSKA come from the germline V gene (reference sequence). The CDR3 contains 17 residues. V dropped 3 bases and J dropped 0 bases, with 19 bases sitting between them. The CDR3 DNA follows: TGCAGTGCTAGCCCCCTGCAACTAGGAACTAGCACAGATACGCAGTATTTT. This gives the protein CSASPLQLGTSTDTQYF.

This clonotype has at least ten counts. This rearrangement joins TRBV24-1 to TRBJ2-5; D possibly corresponds to TRBD1 (6 bases). V lost 9 bases to trimming and J lost 2 bases, with 12 bases between them. Germline CDR1 KGHDR, CDR2 SFDVKD. The length of the CDR3 is 13 residues. CDR3 nucleotide sequence: TGTGCCACCGGCTTAGACAGGCAAGAGACCCAGTACTTC. Amino acids: CATGLDRQETQYF.

This clonotype was counted between two and nine times. The rearrangement links TRBV7-2 to TRBJ2-5; 8 bases map to TRBD1. CDR1 is SGHTA, CDR2 FQGNSA, per germline. The trim removed 4 bases at V and 5 bases at J, leaving 6 bases unmatched. The CDR3 is 14 residues long. The CDR3 DNA sequence: TGTGCCAGCAGCTCGGACAGGGTGAGGGAGACCCAGTACTTC. Protein product: CASSSDRVRETQYF.

The table lists this clonotype with a few counts. A much larger clone lies a single base off, so this may be a read error. The chain links TRBV7-6 to TRBJ2-5; the match to TRBD2 covers 8 bases. Germline CDR1 SGHVS, CDR2 FNYEAQ. The CDR3 has 17 residues. The CDR3 is CSSSEGRGAIYQETQYF. Written as DNA, the CDR3 is TGTTCCAGCAGCGAGGGGCGGGGGGCGATTTACCAAGAGACCCAGTACTTC. Looking up the rest from reference TRBV7-6 and TRBJ2-5 gives the full variable domain: GAGVSQSPRYKVTKRGQDVALRCDPISGHVSLYWYRQALGQGPEFLTYFNYEAQQDKSGLPNDRFSAERPEGSISTLTIQRTEQRDSAMYRCSSSEGRGAIYQETQYFGPGTRLLVL.

This clonotype was seen a handful of times. The chain has TRBV7-2 and TRBJ2-6; possibly TRBD2 for D (6 bases). V lost 2 bases and J lost 3, with 8 bases in between. Germline loops: CDR1 SGHTA, CDR2 FQGNSA. CDR3 length: 15 amino acids. CDR3 region: CASSLSGLGANVLTF. In DNA form, the CDR3 reads TGTGCCAGCAGCTTAAGCGGGCTTGGGGCCAACGTCCTGACTTTC.

The CDR3 spells CASSPNLPGNEQFF. In nucleotides, the CDR3 is TGTGCCAGCAGTCCCAATCTCCCTGGGAATGAGCAGTTCTTC. The genes are TRBV12-3 or TRBV12-4 and TRBJ2-1; D is uncertain. The CDR3 runs to 14 residues. V shed 5 bases and J shed 7 bases, with 15 bases lying between them.

The sample holds many counts of this clonotype. The V call is TRBV5-1, the J call TRBJ2-5; TRBD1 might be the D (6 bases). This CDR3 has 14 residues. Per germline, CDR1 SGHRS and CDR2 YFSETQ. The V end was cut by 2 bases, the J end by 6 bases, with 14 bases between. CDR3 nucleotides: TGCGCCAGCAGCTTCGACAGTAGGGGGAAGACCCAGTACTTC. Amino acid sequence: CASSFDSRGKTQYF.

Only a few counts were recorded for this clonotype. DNA for the CDR3: TGTGCCAGCAGTTTGGCCAGGGGCTCCCAAGAGACCCAGTACTTC. Translated, it gives CASSLARGSQETQYF. This chain joins TRBV28 and TRBJ2-5; D might be TRBD1 (6 bases). V lost 3 bases and J lost 1, with 12 bases in between. Germline CDR1 reads MDHEN; CDR2 reads SYDVKM. This CDR3 region has 15 residues.

Only a few counts were recorded for this clonotype. The J gene is TRBJ2-2, the V gene TRBV2; TRBD1 aligns across 10 bases. Germline V gene data show CDR1 as SNHLY and CDR2 as FYNNEI. The CDR3 has 14 amino acids. The ends lost 8 bases at V and 3 bases at J; junction bases unmatched: 3. The CDR3 region is CASGGQGYTGELFF. The CDR3 DNA is TGTGCCAGCGGGGGACAGGGGTACACCGGGGAGCTGTTTTTT.

The table lists this clonotype with a few counts. The rearrangement joins TRBV24-1 to TRBJ1-5; D may be TRBD1 (6 bases). The CDR3 loop spans 16 amino acids. Germline V gene data show CDR1 as KGHDR and CDR2 as SFDVKD. V was trimmed by 3 bases and J by 9 bases, leaving 20 bases between them. The CDR3, as DNA: TGTGCCACCAGTGATCCCGCCTCGGGGGGCGGGGGGCCCCAGCATTTT. It codes for CATSDPASGGGGPQHF.

This clonotype turned up a few times. The gene calls are TRBV27 and TRBJ2-7; possibly TRBD2 for D (6 bases). Germline lookup yields CDR1 MNHEY and CDR2 SMNVEV (reference sequence). The V gene lost 7 bases and the J gene lost 3 bases, with 19 bases spanning the gap. This CDR3 has 15 amino acids. CDR3 sequence: CASTPDGGSGYEQYF. CDR3 DNA sequence: TGTGCCAGCACCCCGGATGGGGGGAGTGGCTACGAGCAGTACTTC.

This chain joins TRBV10-3 and TRBJ2-7; D gene uncertain. Trimming stripped 8 bases from V and 2 bases from J, with 10 bases between. CDR3 size: 12 residues. Germline assignment: CDR1 ENHRY and CDR2 SYGVKD. Written as DNA, the CDR3 is TGTGCCATCTCCTTGCAAACCTACGAGCAGTACTTC. Protein: CAISLQTYEQYF.

This clonotype was found a few times. This chain links TRBV20-1 with TRBJ2-3; TRBD2 aligns across 14 bases. The CDR3 loop spans 17 amino acids. With 1 base clipped from V and 4 bases from J, the junction kept 7 bases outside the gene matches. The germline V gene encodes CDR1 DFQATT and CDR2 SNEGSKA (reference sequence). The CDR3 loop reads CSARAGTSGRVADTQYF. CDR3 DNA: TGCAGTGCTAGAGCGGGGACTAGCGGGAGAGTTGCAGATACGCAGTATTTT.